Below are 4 T cell receptor beta chains sequenced from a single sample in a study of shared clonotypes between healthy human individuals. The assay was immunoSEQ multiplex PCR, and TCRdb's table has in-frame clones only and misses some. Here the sample spans around 690,000 clones, less than 95% being singletons. The sequencing input was memory CD8+ T cells from PBMCs. Subset specified: CD45RO+ cells pooled with CCR7-negative TemRA cells. The receptors were sampled from a man in his late teens or twenties in good health. Some clones in this sample may be carry-over from other donors' samples.

This clone was seen only once. The chain uses TRBV7-8 and TRBJ2-7; D possibly corresponds to TRBD2 (6 bases). Germline V gene data show CDR1 as SGHVS and CDR2 as FQNEAQ. V was trimmed by 4 bases and J by 2 bases, leaving 27 bases between them. The CDR3 runs to 19 residues. CDR3 DNA sequence: TGTGCCAGCAGCTCCTCAAGGGCTAGCGACGACGGAAAGGCCTACGAGCAGTACTTC. Translation gives CASSSSRASDDGKAYEQYF.

In DNA, the CDR3 is TGCAGCGCTATGACAGAGAACTACGAGCAGTACTTC. Encoded protein: CSAMTENYEQYF. The chain couples TRBV29-1 to TRBJ2-5; D may be TRBD1 (5 bases). The end of the DNA is better explained by TRBJ2-7, so the J call may be wrong. In germline, CDR1 is SQVTM, CDR2 ANQGSEA. The CDR3 runs to 12 residues.

The genes are TRBV18 and TRBJ2-1, with 9 bases fitting TRBD1. The CDR3 is 15 amino acids. J was trimmed by 1 base and V by 4 bases; bases with no gene match: 2. Per the germline V gene, CDR1 is KGHSH and CDR2 is LQKENI. The CDR3 bases are TGTGCCAGCTCACGCGACAGGGGGTCCTACAATGAGCAGTTCTTC. Protein: CASSRDRGSYNEQFF.

The rearrangement links TRBV29-1 to TRBJ2-1, with D possibly being TRBD1 or TRBD2 (7 bases each). CDR1 and CDR2 (germline): SQVTM, ANQGSEA. The V end was cut by 2 bases, the J end by 3 bases, with 14 bases between. CDR3 length: 15 amino acids. The CDR3 region has the DNA TGCAGCGTTGAACCAGGGGGGGTCAGCTACAATGAGCAGTTCTTC. Translation gives CSVEPGGVSYNEQFF.